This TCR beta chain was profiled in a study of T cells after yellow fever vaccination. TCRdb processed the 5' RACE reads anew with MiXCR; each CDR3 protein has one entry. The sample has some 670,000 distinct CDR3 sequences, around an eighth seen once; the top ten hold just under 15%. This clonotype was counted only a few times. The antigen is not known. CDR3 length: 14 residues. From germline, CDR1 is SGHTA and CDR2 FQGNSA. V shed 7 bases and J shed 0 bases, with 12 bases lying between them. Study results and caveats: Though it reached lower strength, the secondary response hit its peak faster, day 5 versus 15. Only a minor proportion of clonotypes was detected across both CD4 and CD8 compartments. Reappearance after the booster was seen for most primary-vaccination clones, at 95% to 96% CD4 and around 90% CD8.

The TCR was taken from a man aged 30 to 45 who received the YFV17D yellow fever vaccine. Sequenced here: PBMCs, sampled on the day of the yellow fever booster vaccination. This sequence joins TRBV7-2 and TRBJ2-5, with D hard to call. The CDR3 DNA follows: TGTGCCAGCACAGCGACGGTGTACCAAGAGACCCAGTACTTC. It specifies CASTATVYQETQYF.